This T cell receptor (beta chain) emerged from a study of cytomegalovirus exposure and HLA in healthy donors. Whole-study findings and limits: Among CMV-associated TCR beta chains, most appeared HLA-restricted in a later analysis. Some V segments, including TRBV6-2 and TRBV6-3, were excluded as indistinguishable. TCR beta V segments were, for the most part, productive about 87% or about 30% of the time in an earlier analysis.

PCR primers comprised 60 Vbeta and 13 Jbeta primers. Sequencing was performed with immunoSEQ multiplex PCR; in TCRdb, only in-frame clones are kept and a portion is missing. The profile shows 70,000 to 95,000 clones, about four fifths of them singletons. Comments on this clone: Its antigen is as yet unknown.

Germline CDR1 is SNHLY and CDR2 is FYNNEI. Trimming removed 3 bases from V and 2 bases from J, with 16 bases in between. CDR3 length: 16 residues. V is TRBV2 and J is TRBJ2-5; perhaps TRBD2 as D (5 bases). The TCR sequence derives from a woman between 18 and 29 years old in good health and CMV-seropositive. The specimen sequenced was PBMCs. CDR3 sequence: CASSDVEGVWQETQYF. The DNA of the CDR3 is TGTGCCAGCAGTGATGTTGAGGGCGTTTGGCAAGAGACCCAGTACTTC. Together with reference TRBV2 and TRBJ2-5, the CDR3 gives the full variable domain: EPEVTQTPSHQVTQMGQEVILRCVPISNHLYFYWYRQILGQKVEFLVSFYNNEISEKSEIFDDQFSVERPDGSNFTLKIRSTKLEDSAMYFCASSDVEGVWQETQYFGPGTRLLVL.